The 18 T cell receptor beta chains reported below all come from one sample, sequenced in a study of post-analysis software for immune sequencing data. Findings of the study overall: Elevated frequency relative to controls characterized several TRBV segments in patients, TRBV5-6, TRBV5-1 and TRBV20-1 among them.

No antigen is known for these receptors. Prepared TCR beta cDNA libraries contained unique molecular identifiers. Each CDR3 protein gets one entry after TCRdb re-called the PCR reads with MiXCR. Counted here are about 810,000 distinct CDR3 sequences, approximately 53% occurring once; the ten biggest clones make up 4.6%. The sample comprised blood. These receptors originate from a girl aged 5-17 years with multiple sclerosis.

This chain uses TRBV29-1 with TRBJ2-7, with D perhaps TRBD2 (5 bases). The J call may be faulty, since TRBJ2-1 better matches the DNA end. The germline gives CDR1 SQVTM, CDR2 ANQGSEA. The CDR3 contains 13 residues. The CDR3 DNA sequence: TGCAGCCACCGGGCTAGCAGGTTTAATGAGCAGTTCTTC. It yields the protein CSHRASRFNEQFF.

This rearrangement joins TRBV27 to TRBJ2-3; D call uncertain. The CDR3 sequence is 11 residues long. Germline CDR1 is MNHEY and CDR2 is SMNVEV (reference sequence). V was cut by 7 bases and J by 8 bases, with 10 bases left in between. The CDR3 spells CASTGWGTQYF. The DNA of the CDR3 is TGTGCCAGCACCGGTTGGGGTACGCAGTATTTT.

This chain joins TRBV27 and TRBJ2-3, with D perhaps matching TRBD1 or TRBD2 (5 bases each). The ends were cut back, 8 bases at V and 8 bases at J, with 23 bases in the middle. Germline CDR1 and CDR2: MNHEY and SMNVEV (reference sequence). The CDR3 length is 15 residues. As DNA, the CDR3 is TGTGCCAGCGTCCACTCCGGGACGCCGCCCCGTACGCAGTATTTT. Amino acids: CASVHSGTPPRTQYF.

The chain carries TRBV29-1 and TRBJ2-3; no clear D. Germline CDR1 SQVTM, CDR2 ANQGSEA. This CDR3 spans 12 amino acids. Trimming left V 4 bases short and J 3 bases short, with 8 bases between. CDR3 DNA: TGCAGCGTTGGCTTAGGTACAGATACGCAGTATTTT. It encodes CSVGLGTDTQYF.

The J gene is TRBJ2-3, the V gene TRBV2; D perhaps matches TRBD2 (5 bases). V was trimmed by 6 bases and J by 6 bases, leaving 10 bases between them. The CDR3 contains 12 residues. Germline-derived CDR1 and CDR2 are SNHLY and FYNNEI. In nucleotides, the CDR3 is TGTGCCAGCAGACTAGTATCGGATACGCAGTATTTT. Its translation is CASRLVSDTQYF.

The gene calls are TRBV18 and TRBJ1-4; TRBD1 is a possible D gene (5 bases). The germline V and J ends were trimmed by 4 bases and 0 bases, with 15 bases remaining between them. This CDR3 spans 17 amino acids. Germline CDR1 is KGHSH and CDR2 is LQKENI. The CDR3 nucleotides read TGTGCCAGCTCACTCCTCGGGACCGTTGCAACTAATGAAAAACTGTTTTTT. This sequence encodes CASSLLGTVATNEKLFF.

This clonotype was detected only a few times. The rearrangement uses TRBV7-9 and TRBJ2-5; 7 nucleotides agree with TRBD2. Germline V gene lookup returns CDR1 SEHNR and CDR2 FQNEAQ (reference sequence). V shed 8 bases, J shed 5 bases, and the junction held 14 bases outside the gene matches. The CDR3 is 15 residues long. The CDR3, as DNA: TGTGCCAGCGGCTCCGCGGCCGGGGGGTTGGAGACCCAGTACTTC. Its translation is CASGSAAGGLETQYF.

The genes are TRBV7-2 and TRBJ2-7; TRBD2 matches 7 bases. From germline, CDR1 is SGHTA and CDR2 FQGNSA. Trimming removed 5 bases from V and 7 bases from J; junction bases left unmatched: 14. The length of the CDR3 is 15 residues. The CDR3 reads CASSNDWGGGEEQYF. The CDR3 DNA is TGTGCCAGCAGCAACGACTGGGGCGGGGGAGAAGAGCAGTACTTC.

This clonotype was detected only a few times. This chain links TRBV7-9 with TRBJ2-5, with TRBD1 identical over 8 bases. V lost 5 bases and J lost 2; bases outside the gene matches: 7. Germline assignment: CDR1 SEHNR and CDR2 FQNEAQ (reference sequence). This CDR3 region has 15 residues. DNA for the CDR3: TGTGCCAGCAGCCCTCGGGACAGGAAACAAGAGACCCAGTACTTC. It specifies CASSPRDRKQETQYF.

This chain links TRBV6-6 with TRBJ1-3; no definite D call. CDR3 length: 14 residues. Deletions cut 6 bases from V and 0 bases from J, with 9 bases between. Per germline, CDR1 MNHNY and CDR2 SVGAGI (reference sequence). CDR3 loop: CASSPGPSGNTIYF. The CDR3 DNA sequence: TGTGCCAGCAGCCCCGGGCCCTCTGGAAACACCATATATTTT.

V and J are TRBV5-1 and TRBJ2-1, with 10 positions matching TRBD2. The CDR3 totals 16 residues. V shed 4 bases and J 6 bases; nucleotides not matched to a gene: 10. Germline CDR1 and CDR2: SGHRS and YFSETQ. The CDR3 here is CASSPSRTSGVNEQFF. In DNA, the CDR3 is TGCGCCAGCAGCCCATCCCGGACTAGCGGAGTCAATGAGCAGTTCTTC.

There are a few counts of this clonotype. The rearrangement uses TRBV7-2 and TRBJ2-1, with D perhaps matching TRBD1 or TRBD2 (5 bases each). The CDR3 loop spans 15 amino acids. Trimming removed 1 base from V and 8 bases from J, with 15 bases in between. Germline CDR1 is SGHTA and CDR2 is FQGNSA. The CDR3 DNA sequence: TGTGCCAGCAGCTTAGTTTTCCCAGGGACCGATGAGCAGTTCTTC. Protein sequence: CASSLVFPGTDEQFF.

The CDR3 spells CASSQVLAGGSSYNEQFF. In DNA form, the CDR3 reads TGCGCCAGCAGCCAAGTCCTAGCGGGAGGATCATCCTACAATGAGCAGTTCTTC. The chain couples TRBV4-1 to TRBJ2-1, with 11 nucleotides matching TRBD2. The CDR3 covers 18 residues. Germline CDR1 reads MGHRA; CDR2 reads YSYEKL. J was trimmed by 1 base and V by 1 base; bases with no gene match: 6.

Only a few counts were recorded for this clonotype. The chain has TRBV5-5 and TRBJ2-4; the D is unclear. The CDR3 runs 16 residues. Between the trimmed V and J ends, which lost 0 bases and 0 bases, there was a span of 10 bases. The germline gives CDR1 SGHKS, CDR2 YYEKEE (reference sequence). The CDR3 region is CASSLVRQLAKNIQYF. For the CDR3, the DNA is TGTGCCAGCAGCTTGGTCAGACAACTAGCCAAAAACATTCAGTACTTC.

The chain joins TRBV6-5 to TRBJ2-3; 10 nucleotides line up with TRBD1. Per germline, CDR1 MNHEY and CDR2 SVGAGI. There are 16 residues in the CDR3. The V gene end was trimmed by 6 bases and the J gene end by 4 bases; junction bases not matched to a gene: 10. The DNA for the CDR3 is TGTGCCAGCAGCCTCCTGGGGACAGGGGTAGCAGATACGCAGTATTTT. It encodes CASSLLGTGVADTQYF.

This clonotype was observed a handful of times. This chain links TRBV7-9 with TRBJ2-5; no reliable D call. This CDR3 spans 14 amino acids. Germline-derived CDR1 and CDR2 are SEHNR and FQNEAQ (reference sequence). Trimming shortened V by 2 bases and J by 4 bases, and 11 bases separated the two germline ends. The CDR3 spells CASSLIGLRETQYF. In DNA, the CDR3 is TGTGCCAGCAGCTTAATCGGATTGCGAGAGACCCAGTACTTC. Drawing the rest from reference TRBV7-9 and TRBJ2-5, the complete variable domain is DTGVSQNPRHKITKRGQNVTFRCDPISEHNRLYWYRQTLGQGPEFLTYFQNEAQLEKSRLLSDRFSAERPKGSFSTLEIQRTEQGDSAMYLCASSLIGLRETQYFGPGTRLLVL.

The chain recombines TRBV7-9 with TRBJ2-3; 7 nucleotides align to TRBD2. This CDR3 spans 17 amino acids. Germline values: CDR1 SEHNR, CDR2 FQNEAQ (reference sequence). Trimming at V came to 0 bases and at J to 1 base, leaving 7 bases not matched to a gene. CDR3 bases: TGTGCCAGCAGCTTAGCGACCGGACTAGGAGGCACAGATACGCAGTATTTT. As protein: CASSLATGLGGTDTQYF.

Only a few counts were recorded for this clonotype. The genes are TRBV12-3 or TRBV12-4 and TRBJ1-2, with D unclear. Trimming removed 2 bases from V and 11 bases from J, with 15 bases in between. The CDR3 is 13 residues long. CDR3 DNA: TGTGCCAGCAGTTTACCCCTACCCGGTTCGTACACCTTC. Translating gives CASSLPLPGSYTF.